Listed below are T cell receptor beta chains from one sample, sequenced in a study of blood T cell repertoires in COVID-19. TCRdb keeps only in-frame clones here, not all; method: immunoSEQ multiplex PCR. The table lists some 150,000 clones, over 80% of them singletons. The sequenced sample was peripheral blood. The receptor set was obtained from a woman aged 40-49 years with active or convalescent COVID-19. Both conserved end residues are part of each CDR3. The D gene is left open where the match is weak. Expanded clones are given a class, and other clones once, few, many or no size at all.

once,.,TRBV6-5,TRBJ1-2,TGTGCCAGCAGCCGTATGGGGCTCCCTAACTATGGCTACACCTTC,CASSRMGLPNYGYTF
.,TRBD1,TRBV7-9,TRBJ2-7,TGTGCCAGCAGTTGGGGACAGCCCCAGTACGAGCAGTACTTC,CASSWGQPQYEQYF
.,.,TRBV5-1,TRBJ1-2,TGCGCCAGCAGCCCAGGGTCAGGAAACTATGGCTACACCTTC,CASSPGSGNYGYTF
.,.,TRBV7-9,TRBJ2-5,TGTGCCAGCAGCCACAGGGAGGAGACCCAGTACTTC,CASSHREETQYF
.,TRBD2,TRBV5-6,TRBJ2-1,TGTGCCAGCAGTTTGGGGACTAGCCTCCATGAGCAGTTCTTC,CASSLGTSLHEQFF
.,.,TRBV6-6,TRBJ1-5,TGTGCCAGCAGTCAGCGACAGAAGGGTCAGCCCCAGCATTTT,CASSQRQKGQPQHF
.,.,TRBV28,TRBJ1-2,TGTGCCAGCAGACAAGAAGGGAGTAACTATGGCTACACCTTC,CASRQEGSNYGYTF
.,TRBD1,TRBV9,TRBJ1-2,TGTGCCAGCAGCCCCGGGACAGGGGGCTTAGGCTACACCTTC,CASSPGTGGLGYTF
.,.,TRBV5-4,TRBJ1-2,TGTGCCAGCAGCCGCTGGGGGGGCGACTTC,CASSRWGGDF
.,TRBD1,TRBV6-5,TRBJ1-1,TGTGCCAGCAGCGGACAGGGAGCTGAAGCTTTCTTT,CASSGQGAEAFF
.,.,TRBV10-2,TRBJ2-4,TGCGCCAGCAATGGGCCCTCAACCTTAGCCAAAAACATTCAGTACTTC,CASNGPSTLAKNIQYF
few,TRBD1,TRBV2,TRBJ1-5,TGTGCCAGCAGCGTCAACAGGGGGCATCAGCCCCAGCATTTT,CASSVNRGHQPQHF
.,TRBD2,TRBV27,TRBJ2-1,TGTGCCAGCACCCTAGCGGGGGTCTACAATGAGCAGTTCTTC,CASTLAGVYNEQFF